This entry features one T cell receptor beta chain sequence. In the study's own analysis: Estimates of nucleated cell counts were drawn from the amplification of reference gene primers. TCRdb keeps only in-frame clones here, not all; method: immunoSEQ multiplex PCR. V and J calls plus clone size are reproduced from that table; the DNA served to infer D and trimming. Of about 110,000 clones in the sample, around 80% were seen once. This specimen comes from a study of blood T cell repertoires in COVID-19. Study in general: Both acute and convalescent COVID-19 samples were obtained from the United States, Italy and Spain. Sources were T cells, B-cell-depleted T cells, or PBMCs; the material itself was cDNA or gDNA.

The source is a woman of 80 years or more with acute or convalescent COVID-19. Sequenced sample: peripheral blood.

CDR3 in amino acids: CASSLGQGREQYF. CDR3 DNA sequence: TGTGCCAGCAGCTTAGGGCAGGGCCGCGAGCAGTACTTC. The V call is TRBV7-2, the J call TRBJ2-7, with D possibly TRBD1 on 5 matching bases. Per germline, CDR1 SGHTA and CDR2 FQGNSA. V was shortened by 1 base and J by 6 bases, with 10 bases between the two germline ends. This CDR3 region has 13 residues.